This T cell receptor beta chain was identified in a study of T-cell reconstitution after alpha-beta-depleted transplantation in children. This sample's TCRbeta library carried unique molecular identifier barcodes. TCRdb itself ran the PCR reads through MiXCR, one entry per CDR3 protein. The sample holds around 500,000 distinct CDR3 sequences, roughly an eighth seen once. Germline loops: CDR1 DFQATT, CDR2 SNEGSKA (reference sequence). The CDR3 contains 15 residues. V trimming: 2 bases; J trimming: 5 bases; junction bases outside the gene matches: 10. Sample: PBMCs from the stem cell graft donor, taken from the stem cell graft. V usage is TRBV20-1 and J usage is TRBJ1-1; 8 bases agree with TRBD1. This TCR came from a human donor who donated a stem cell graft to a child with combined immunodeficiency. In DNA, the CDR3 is TGCAGTGCTAGATTTGCAGGGGGCGCGGAAACTGAAGCTTTCTTT. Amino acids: CSARFAGGAETEAFF.